This TCR beta chain was found in a study of shared clonotypes between healthy human individuals. Study details: CD8 memory received one plate per donor, CD8 naive two, CD4 memory three and CD4 naive three.

Naive CD4+ cells were CD45RA-selected; the remaining cells were memory. The V and J ends lost 8 bases and 0 bases respectively, with 23 bases between them. This CDR3 contains 19 residues. The V gene's germline CDR1 is MDHEN and CDR2 SYDVKM. Researchers divided each subset's genomic DNA evenly across several immunoSEQ plates. Assay: immunoSEQ multiplex PCR; the TCRdb copy retains only in-frame clones and omits some. The table includes a few million clones, around 90% detected once. The source of this sequence is a man aged 18 to 30 in good health. Some clones in this sample may be carry-over from other donors' samples. Sequenced input: naive CD4+ T cells from PBMCs. Subset: CD45RA+ positively selected. The chain employs TRBV28 and TRBJ2-6; D possibly matches TRBD1 or TRBD2 (5 bases each). CDR3 nucleotide sequence: TGTGCCAGCGTATCTCCGCCGGGACGTCGAAGCTCTGGGGCCAACGTCCTGACTTTC. Protein product: CASVSPPGRRSSGANVLTF.